What follows describes a single TCR beta chain. This entry is derived from a study of blood T cell repertoires in COVID-19. V shed 2 bases, J shed 7 bases, and the junction held 5 bases outside the gene matches. CDR1 SGHTA and CDR2 FQGNSA come from the germline V gene. This CDR3 contains 14 residues. Using immunoSEQ multiplex PCR, the repertoire was profiled, and TCRdb retains in-frame clones only, with some absent. The sample carries 25,000 to 35,000 clones, approximately 90% recorded once. The source is a human donor in a cohort sampled during active COVID-19. The chain recombines TRBV7-2 with TRBJ2-4, with 7 bases matching TRBD1. The sample consisted of peripheral blood. The CDR3, as DNA: TGTGCCAGCAGCTTATCACAGGGGATCAACATTCAGTACTTC. This translates into CASSLSQGINIQYF.